The subject of this entry is one T cell receptor (beta chain). The antigen is unknown. These data are taken from a study of shared clonotypes between healthy human individuals. Study results and caveats: Generally, naive subsets came out with larger estimated richness than memory subsets. With a few donors compared, 5% to 5.5% of naive CD4 clonotypes were shared.

Several immunoSEQ plates received, in even portions, the genomic DNA of each subset. Some clones are missing from TCRdb's copy, which holds only in-frame ones; the method was immunoSEQ multiplex PCR. Found here are about 2 million clones, approximately 95% of them singletons; the top ten hold more than 0.1%. Sequenced sample: naive CD4+ T cells sorted from blood. Indicated subset: CD45RA+ positively selected. The origin of this receptor is a man between 18 and 29 years old in good health.

The CDR3 nucleotides are TGTGCCAGCAGCTCCACGAGGGGTGGGGGCAATCAGCCCCAGCATTTT. It specifies CASSSTRGGGNQPQHF. The chain employs TRBV7-2 and TRBJ1-5; tentative D call: TRBD1 (5 bases). The germline gives CDR1 SGHTA, CDR2 FQGNSA. V lost 4 bases and J lost 2, with 15 bases in between. This CDR3 is 16 amino acids long.